The 26 T cell receptor beta chains listed next were all sequenced from one sample in a study of blood T cell repertoires in COVID-19. The protocol was immunoSEQ multiplex PCR, while the TCRdb copy is restricted to in-frame clones and leaves out a portion. The sample contains about 48,000 clones, 65% to 90% of which appear only once. Sequenced input: peripheral blood. Every receptor here comes from a woman aged 80 or older with acute or convalescent COVID-19.

The chain combines TRBV30 with TRBJ1-1, with D possibly being TRBD1 (5 bases). Trimming pared 0 bases from V and 1 base from J, leaving 9 bases between. The CDR3 sequence is 14 residues long. The germline V gene has CDR1 GTSNPN and CDR2 SVGIG (reference sequence). This CDR3 is CAWSVLTGNTEAFF. CDR3 nucleotide sequence: TGTGCCTGGAGTGTATTAACAGGGAACACTGAAGCTTTCTTT.

The chain couples TRBV2 to TRBJ1-2, with D possibly being TRBD1 (5 bases). Germline assignment: CDR1 SNHLY and CDR2 FYNNEI. With 7 bases removed from V and 4 bases from J, the gap between germline ends came to 19 bases. CDR3 length: 15 amino acids. CDR3 sequence reads: CASKRVTGTPYGYTF. The DNA for the CDR3 is TGTGCCAGCAAGAGAGTAACCGGGACTCCCTATGGCTACACCTTC.

This clone was counted once. The chain carries TRBV7-9 and TRBJ2-5; TRBD1 agrees at 7 bases. The CDR3 runs to 15 residues. The V and J ends lost 1 base and 4 bases, in that order; junction bases with no gene match: 6. CDR1 is SEHNR and CDR2 is FQNEAQ in the germline V gene (reference sequence). CDR3 protein: CASSLVGQAGETQYF. CDR3 DNA: TGTGCCAGCAGCTTAGTCGGACAGGCGGGAGAGACCCAGTACTTC.

The chain couples TRBV30 to TRBJ1-4; TRBD1 matches at 8 bases. The CDR3 is 14 residues long. Trimming cost V 5 bases and J 8 bases; bases outside gene matches: 10. Per germline, CDR1 GTSNPN and CDR2 SVGIG (reference sequence). The CDR3 DNA follows: TGTGCCTGGGAGACCGGGACAGGAAGAGAAAAACTGTTTTTT. Encoded protein: CAWETGTGREKLFF.

The chain recombines TRBV19 with TRBJ1-2; D gene ambiguous. The CDR3 spans 14 residues. Between the trimmed V and J ends, which lost 4 bases and 4 bases, there was a span of 13 bases. CDR1 and CDR2 (germline): LNHDA, SQIVND (reference sequence). CDR3 sequence (DNA): TGTGCCAGTAGTAAGCGGGCCGAAGTCTATGGCTACACCTTC. Protein product: CASSKRAEVYGYTF.

Only a few counts were recorded for this clone. This rearrangement joins TRBV2 to TRBJ2-3; 11 bases agree with TRBD1. The germline V gene has CDR1 SNHLY and CDR2 FYNNEI. The J segment lost 5 bases and the V segment lost 5 bases, leaving 3 bases of the junction unmatched. This CDR3 is 14 amino acids long. CDR3 sequence (DNA): TGTGCCAGCAGTCCGGACAGGGGGCAAGATACGCAGTATTTT. It specifies CASSPDRGQDTQYF.

V is TRBV10-3 and J is TRBJ1-2; perhaps TRBD1 as D (5 bases). Germline V gene lookup returns CDR1 ENHRY and CDR2 SYGVKD. The germline V and J ends were trimmed by 6 bases and 7 bases, with 12 bases remaining between them. The CDR3 has 12 amino acids. CDR3 residues: CAIRKAGLGYTF. The CDR3 DNA follows: TGTGCCATCAGGAAGGCAGGGCTTGGCTACACCTTC.

The CDR3 here is CAWRQGQNIQYF. As DNA, the CDR3 is TGTGCCTGGAGACAGGGCCAAAACATTCAGTACTTC. The chain employs TRBV30 and TRBJ2-4; D is perhaps TRBD1 (6 bases). This CDR3 has 12 amino acids. Per the germline V gene, CDR1 is GTSNPN and CDR2 is SVGIG (reference sequence). The V end lost 3 bases, the J end lost 5 bases, and 8 bases lay between the germline ends. Complete variable domain (other parts from reference TRBV30 and TRBJ2-4): SQTIHQWPATLVQPVGSPLSLECTVEGTSNPNLYWYRQAAGRGLQLLFYSVGIGQISSEVPQNLSASRPQDRQFILSSKKLLLSDSGFYLCAWRQGQNIQYFGAGTRLSVL.

The chain links TRBV5-1 to TRBJ2-5, with 8 bases aligning to TRBD1. The germline CDR1 and CDR2 sequences are SGHRS and YFSETQ. V gave up 0 bases and J gave up 2 bases; unmatched junction bases: 6. The CDR3 runs 16 residues. The CDR3 region has the DNA TGCGCCAGCAGCTTGGTTAGCAGGGGGCTTCAAGAGACCCAGTACTTC. Encoded protein: CASSLVSRGLQETQYF.

This clone has only one observation. The V gene is TRBV5-1, the J gene TRBJ2-5, with 8 bases fitting TRBD2. The CDR3 covers 18 residues. J was trimmed by 5 bases and V by 1 base; bases with no gene match: 16. Germline V gene lookup returns CDR1 SGHRS and CDR2 YFSETQ. The CDR3 DNA follows: TGCGCCAGCAGCTTGCGGGGACTAGACGAGTCCCGGGCGGAGACCCAGTACTTC. It specifies CASSLRGLDESRAETQYF.

The CDR3 region has the DNA TGTGCCAGCAGCGTAGATGGTAGCCTAGAGACCCAGTACTTC. It specifies CASSVDGSLETQYF. The chain combines TRBV9 with TRBJ2-5; no clear D gene. The CDR3 contains 14 residues. Germline V lookup: CDR1 SGDLS, CDR2 YYNGEE. V gave up 0 bases and J gave up 4 bases, with 10 bases separating them.

The J gene is TRBJ1-1, the V gene TRBV6-6; D might be TRBD1 (5 bases). There are 13 residues in the CDR3. Germline CDR1 reads MNHNY; CDR2 reads SVGAGI (reference sequence). V was shortened by 6 bases and J by 3 bases, with 11 bases between the two germline ends. For the CDR3, the DNA is TGTGCCAGCAGCCCGGACAAATACACTGAAGCTTTCTTT. This sequence encodes CASSPDKYTEAFF.

The chain links TRBV5-4 to TRBJ1-4; maybe TRBD1 (5 bases). The CDR3 sequence is 15 residues long. The V gene's germline CDR1 is SGHNT and CDR2 YYREEE (reference sequence). With 7 bases removed from V and 8 bases from J, the gap between germline ends came to 21 bases. The CDR3 DNA is TGTGCCAGCGGGGCCTCGGACCGCAGCTCGGAAAAACTGTTTTTT. Translated, it gives CASGASDRSSEKLFF.

The CDR3 sequence is CASSLFYGTGYGYTF. The CDR3 nucleotides are TGTGCCAGCAGTTTATTTTACGGGACAGGGTATGGCTACACCTTC. The V and J genes are TRBV28 and TRBJ1-2; TRBD1 matches at 9 bases. The J segment lost 5 bases and the V segment lost 1 base, leaving 5 bases of the junction unmatched. Germline V gives CDR1 MDHEN, CDR2 SYDVKM. There are 15 residues in the CDR3.

The V and J genes are TRBV9 and TRBJ2-3; 9 positions agree with TRBD2. The germline V gene has CDR1 SGDLS and CDR2 YYNGEE. CDR3 size: 16 residues. V was clipped by 4 bases and J by 4 bases; unmatched bases: 10. This chain's CDR3 is CASSPSGGTSSDTQYF. CDR3 DNA: TGTGCCAGCAGCCCATCAGGGGGGACTAGCTCAGATACGCAGTATTTT.

The chain links TRBV18 to TRBJ2-3; 9 positions agree with TRBD2. Germline assignment: CDR1 KGHSH and CDR2 LQKENI. The V gene end was trimmed by 1 base and the J gene end by 1 base; junction bases not matched to a gene: 3. The CDR3 runs 16 residues. CDR3 loop: CASSPRSSGGTDTQYF. CDR3 DNA: TGTGCCAGCTCACCACGCTCTAGCGGGGGCACAGATACGCAGTATTTT.

The chain employs TRBV12-3 or TRBV12-4 and TRBJ2-1; 10 nucleotides align to TRBD1. The CDR3 spans 12 residues. J gave up 10 bases and V 7 bases, and 4 bases lay outside the gene matches. CDR3 loop: CASNADRGEQFF. The CDR3 DNA sequence: TGTGCCAGCAACGCGGACAGGGGGGAGCAGTTCTTC.

This chain uses TRBV14 with TRBJ1-2; no clear D. The germline V and J ends were trimmed by 1 base and 4 bases, with 13 bases remaining between them. CDR1 and CDR2 from the germline V gene are SGHDN and FVKESK. The CDR3 contains 15 residues. The CDR3 bases are TGTGCCAGCAGCCAAGGATTTCAGGTGGCCTATGGCTACACCTTC. Translating gives CASSQGFQVAYGYTF.

The gene calls are TRBV7-9 and TRBJ2-5, with D unclear. V was trimmed by 1 base and J by 1 base, leaving 7 bases between them. The CDR3 contains 14 residues. Per germline, CDR1 SEHNR and CDR2 FQNEAQ (reference sequence). In nucleotides, the CDR3 is TGTGCCAGCAGCTTAGTAACAGTCCAAGAGACCCAGTACTTC. Its protein product is CASSLVTVQETQYF.

The chain uses TRBV18 and TRBJ1-6; 9 nucleotides line up with TRBD1. CDR1 and CDR2 from the germline V gene are KGHSH and LQKENI. The trim removed 5 bases at V and 10 bases at J, leaving 12 bases unmatched. This CDR3 contains 16 residues. The CDR3 loop is CASSYSRQGGLSPLHF. For the CDR3, the DNA is TGTGCCAGCTCATACTCTAGACAGGGGGGTTTATCACCCCTCCACTTT.

The chain links TRBV5-4 to TRBJ1-4; 9 positions agree with TRBD1. CDR1 and CDR2 from the germline V gene are SGHNT and YYREEE (reference sequence). This CDR3 contains 14 residues. V gave up 2 bases and J gave up 8 bases; unmatched junction bases: 4. The CDR3 sequence: CASSFWDREEKLFF. CDR3 sequence (DNA): TGTGCCAGCAGCTTTTGGGACAGGGAAGAAAAACTGTTTTTT.

This clone is a singleton in its sample. The chain is built from TRBV6-1 and TRBJ1-4; D remains unclear. The V end was cut by 1 base, the J end by 6 bases, with 12 bases between. CDR1 and CDR2 from the germline V gene are MNHNS and SASEGT. This CDR3 has 15 residues. The CDR3 protein is CASSEVYSFDEKLFF. CDR3 DNA sequence: TGTGCCAGCAGTGAAGTCTACAGCTTTGATGAAAAACTGTTTTTT.

The gene calls are TRBV6-1 and TRBJ2-7, with 9 bases lining up with TRBD2. The CDR3 length is 16 residues. With 0 bases clipped from V and 0 bases from J, the junction kept 3 bases outside the gene matches. The V gene's germline CDR1 is MNHNS and CDR2 SASEGT. CDR3 DNA sequence: TGTGCCAGCAGTGAAGCGGTTAGCGGGGGCTCCTACGAGCAGTACTTC. Protein sequence: CASSEAVSGGSYEQYF.

CDR3 protein: CASKLIAGDNSYNEQFF. The CDR3 coding sequence is TGTGCCAGCAAGCTTATAGCGGGGGACAACTCCTACAATGAGCAGTTCTTC. The J gene is TRBJ2-1, the V gene TRBV6-4; the match to TRBD2 covers 9 bases. The CDR3 consists of 17 residues. CDR1 is MRHNA, CDR2 SNTAGT, per germline. V was pared by 7 bases and J by 0 bases, with 10 bases of the junction left unmatched.

The chain joins TRBV9 to TRBJ2-7; the D gene is possibly TRBD1 (5 bases). The CDR3 spans 14 residues. Germline CDR1 reads SGDLS; CDR2 reads YYNGEE. V lost 0 bases and J 2 bases, leaving 9 bases between the germline ends. The CDR3 DNA follows: TGTGCCAGCAGCGTAGAACAGGCAACCTACGAGCAGTACTTC. Amino acid sequence: CASSVEQATYEQYF.

The genes are TRBV19 and TRBJ1-1; unclear D gene. The CDR3 runs 13 residues. The V and J ends lost 11 bases and 4 bases respectively, with 17 bases between them. Germline CDR1 is LNHDA and CDR2 is SQIVND (reference sequence). CDR3 protein: CAGMGAGGTEAFF. In DNA form, the CDR3 reads TGTGCCGGGATGGGTGCTGGAGGCACTGAAGCTTTCTTT.